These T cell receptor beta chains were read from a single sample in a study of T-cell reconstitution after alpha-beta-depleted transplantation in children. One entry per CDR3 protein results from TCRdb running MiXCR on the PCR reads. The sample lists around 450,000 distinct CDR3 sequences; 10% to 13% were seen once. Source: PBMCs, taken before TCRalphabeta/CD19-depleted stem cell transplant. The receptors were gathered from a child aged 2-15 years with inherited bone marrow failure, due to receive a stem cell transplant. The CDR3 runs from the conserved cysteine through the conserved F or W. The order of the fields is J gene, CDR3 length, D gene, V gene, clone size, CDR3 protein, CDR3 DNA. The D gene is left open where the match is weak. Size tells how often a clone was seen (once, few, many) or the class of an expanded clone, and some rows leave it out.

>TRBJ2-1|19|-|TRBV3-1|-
CASSLRDSSPYSSYNEQFF
TGTGCCAGCAGCCTCCGGGACTCATCCCCCTATAGCTCCTACAATGAGCAGTTCTTC
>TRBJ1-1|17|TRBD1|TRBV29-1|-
CSVEVTGGFFLWTEAFF
TGCAGCGTTGAAGTCACAGGGGGCTTCTTCCTTTGGACTGAAGCTTTCTTT
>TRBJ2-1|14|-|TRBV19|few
CASSMPGQNNEQFF
TGTGCCAGTAGTATGCCCGGACAGAACAATGAGCAGTTCTTC
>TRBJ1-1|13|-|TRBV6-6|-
CAHRIQGNTEAFF
TGTGCCCATCGAATACAGGGGAACACTGAAGCTTTCTTT
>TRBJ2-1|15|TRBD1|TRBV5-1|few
CASSLRQGANNEQFF
TGCGCCAGCAGCTTAAGACAGGGGGCAAACAATGAGCAGTTCTTC
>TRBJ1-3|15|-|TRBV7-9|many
CASSPPSGDGNTIYF
TGTGCCAGCAGCCCCCCCAGCGGGGACGGAAACACCATATATTTT
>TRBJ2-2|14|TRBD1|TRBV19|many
CASSIQGATGELFF
TGTGCCAGTAGTATACAGGGGGCCACCGGGGAGCTGTTTTTT
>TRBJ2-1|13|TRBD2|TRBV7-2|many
CASSFYRGDEQFF
TGTGCCAGCAGCTTCTACCGGGGGGATGAGCAGTTCTTC
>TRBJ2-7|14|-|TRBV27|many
CATAGVGTLYEQYF
TGTGCTACCGCAGGGGTAGGGACCCTCTACGAGCAGTACTTC
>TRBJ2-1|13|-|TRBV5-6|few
CASCRSFYNEQFF
TGTGCCAGCTGTAGGTCTTTCTACAATGAGCAGTTCTTC
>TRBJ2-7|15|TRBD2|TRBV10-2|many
CASSDSIAGWYEQYF
TGCGCCAGCAGTGACTCAATAGCGGGATGGTACGAGCAGTACTTC
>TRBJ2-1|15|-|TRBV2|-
CASSRTSSSYNEQFF
TGTGCCAGCAGTCGGACGTCGAGCTCCTACAATGAGCAGTTCTTC
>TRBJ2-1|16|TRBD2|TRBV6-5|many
CASNGGGEGGYNEQFF
TGTGCCAGCAACGGGGGAGGGGAGGGTGGGTACAATGAGCAGTTCTTC
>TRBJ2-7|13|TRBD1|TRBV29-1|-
CSVEGTGRYEQYF
TGCAGCGTTGAAGGGACAGGCAGGTACGAGCAGTACTTC
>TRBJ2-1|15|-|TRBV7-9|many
CASSSPTGTLNEQFF
TGTGCCAGCAGCTCCCCCACAGGGACGTTGAATGAGCAGTTCTTC
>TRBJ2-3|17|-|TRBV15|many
CATSRDLGTGATDTQYF
TGTGCCACCAGCAGAGATCTAGGGACCGGCGCCACAGATACGCAGTATTTT
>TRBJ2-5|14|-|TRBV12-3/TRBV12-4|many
CASSAGQNQETQYF
TGTGCCAGCAGCGCCGGACAGAACCAAGAGACCCAGTACTTC
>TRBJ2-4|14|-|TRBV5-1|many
CASSLGGMRDIQYF
TGCGCCAGCAGCTTGGGAGGGATGAGGGACATTCAGTACTTC
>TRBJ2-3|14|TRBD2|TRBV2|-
CASKRGSGTDTQYF
TGTGCCAGCAAGCGGGGATCCGGCACAGATACGCAGTATTTT
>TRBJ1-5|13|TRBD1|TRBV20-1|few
CSAIGTGNQPQHF
TGCAGTGCTATTGGGACAGGGAATCAGCCCCAGCATTTT
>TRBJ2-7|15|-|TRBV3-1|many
CASSLNLAGYYEQYF
TGTGCCAGCAGCCTCAATTTGGCAGGGTACTACGAGCAGTACTTC
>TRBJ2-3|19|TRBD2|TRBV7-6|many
CASSSLPALAGASTDTQYF
TGTGCCAGCAGCTCCCTTCCAGCTTTAGCGGGGGCTAGCACAGATACGCAGTATTTT
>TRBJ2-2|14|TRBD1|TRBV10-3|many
CAITRDRGTGELFF
TGTGCCATCACCCGGGACAGGGGAACCGGGGAGCTGTTTTTT
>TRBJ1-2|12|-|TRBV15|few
CATTETAGGYTF
TGTGCCACTACAGAGACAGCAGGTGGCTACACCTTC
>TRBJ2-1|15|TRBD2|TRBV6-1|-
CASSRGLATNNEQFF
TGTGCCAGCAGCCGGGGACTAGCGACCAACAATGAGCAGTTCTTC
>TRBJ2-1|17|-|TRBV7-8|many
CASSRSGGGSSYNEQFF
TGTGCCAGCAGCAGATCTGGAGGGGGTAGCTCCTACAATGAGCAGTTCTTC